What follows are 27 T cell receptor beta chains derived from one specimen sequenced in a study of early T cells in non-severe SARS-CoV-2 infection. MiXCR, applied by TCRdb to the 5' RACE reads, yields one record per CDR3 protein. The sample carries fewer than 30,000 distinct CDR3 sequences, around 5% recorded once. Sequencing input: whole blood. Receptors originate from an adult who was a healthcare worker with PCR-confirmed SARS-CoV-2 infection or an uninfected control (not recorded which).

This clonotype occurred many times. DNA for the CDR3: TGTGCCATCAGTGAGACGGGACTAGCGGGAGAAGCAGATACGCAGTATTTT. Translating gives CAISETGLAGEADTQYF. This sequence joins TRBV10-3 and TRBJ2-3; 14 bases fit TRBD2. Trimming cost V 2 bases and J 4 bases; bases outside gene matches: 5. The CDR3 length is 17 residues. CDR1 and CDR2 (germline): ENHRY, SYGVKD.

This clonotype was found many times. The chain couples TRBV25-1 to TRBJ2-7; D uncertain. Germline CDR1 MGHDK, CDR2 SYGVNS. The CDR3 totals 11 residues. The germline V and J ends were trimmed by 7 bases and 3 bases, with 7 bases remaining between them. The CDR3 sequence: CASTRYYEQYF. For the CDR3, the DNA is TGTGCCAGCACCAGATACTACGAGCAGTACTTC.

This clonotype was counted ten times or more. This chain uses TRBV19 with TRBJ1-2; 8 bases map to TRBD1. With 3 bases clipped from V and 8 bases from J, the junction kept 5 bases outside the gene matches. Germline V gene sequence: CDR1 LNHDA, CDR2 SQIVND (reference sequence). The CDR3 spans 13 residues. The CDR3 sequence: CASSMQGAGGYTF. In nucleotides, the CDR3 is TGTGCCAGTAGTATGCAGGGGGCCGGCGGCTACACCTTC.

This clonotype was detected ten times or more. The chain has TRBV20-1 and TRBJ1-1; possible D gene TRBD1, 5 bases. V was pared by 6 bases and J by 1 base, with 9 bases between. The germline gives CDR1 DFQATT, CDR2 SNEGSKA (reference sequence). CDR3 length equals 12 residues. This CDR3 reads CSAGESNTEAFF. The CDR3 coding sequence is TGCAGTGCAGGGGAATCGAACACTGAAGCTTTCTTT.

The V call is TRBV3-2, the J call TRBJ2-1; the table assigns TRBD1, which was not confirmed against the DNA. TRBV3-2 has pseudogene status. This CDR3 contains 20 residues. The CDR3 DNA is TGTGCCAGCAGCCACCGGATCTTGACGTTTGGGGGTCGGTCCTACAATGAGCAGTTCTTC. Amino acids: CASSHRILTFGGRSYNEQFF.

This clonotype was recorded a few times. The chain is built from TRBV4-2 and TRBJ2-3; possible D gene TRBD2, 6 bases. Trimming removed 1 base at V and 2 bases at J, with 16 bases between. The length of the CDR3 is 17 residues. CDR1 LGHNA and CDR2 YNFKEQ come from the germline V gene. The CDR3 DNA is TGTGCCAGCAGCCAAGCCCAGACTAGATCACACACAGATACGCAGTATTTT. Residues: CASSQAQTRSHTDTQYF.

The table lists this clonotype with a few counts. The chain recombines TRBV28 with TRBJ2-1, with 9 bases identical to TRBD2. The germline V gene encodes CDR1 MDHEN and CDR2 SYDVKM. J gave up 7 bases and V 4 bases, and 5 bases lay outside the gene matches. This CDR3 is built from 14 residues. The CDR3 DNA reads as TGTGCCAGCAGTTCTTTAGCGGGAGTAAATGAGCAGTTCTTC. Translated: CASSSLAGVNEQFF.

This chain links TRBV28 with TRBJ2-3; D might be TRBD1 (6 bases). This CDR3 region has 15 residues. In germline, CDR1 is MDHEN, CDR2 SYDVKM. The V end lost 2 bases, the J end lost 5 bases, and 14 bases lay between the germline ends. The CDR3 DNA follows: TGTGCCAGCAGTTTACCACAGGGTTATGTAGATACGCAGTATTTT. Encoded protein: CASSLPQGYVDTQYF.

In this sample, this clonotype turned up many times. V is TRBV5-5 and J is TRBJ1-2; the D is unclear. The CDR3 has 13 residues. In germline, CDR1 is SGHKS, CDR2 YYEKEE (reference sequence). With 2 bases removed from V and 7 bases from J, the gap between germline ends came to 12 bases. The CDR3 DNA follows: TGTGCCAGCAGCTTCTCAGGAGACGGTGGCTACACCTTC. Translating it yields CASSFSGDGGYTF.

The sample holds many counts of this clonotype. V usage is TRBV10-1 and J usage is TRBJ1-1; possibly TRBD1 for D (5 bases). In germline, CDR1 is WNHNN, CDR2 SYGVQD (reference sequence). The CDR3 spans 15 residues. V lost 3 bases, J lost 0 bases, and 11 bases lay in between. The CDR3: CASSEGRGLNTEAFF. The CDR3 region has the DNA TGCGCCAGCAGTGAAGGGAGGGGACTGAACACTGAAGCTTTCTTT.

This clonotype was observed many times. This rearrangement joins TRBV4-1 to TRBJ2-7; D call uncertain. The V end lost 1 base, the J end lost 0 bases, and 13 bases lay between the germline ends. From germline, CDR1 is MGHRA and CDR2 YSYEKL. The CDR3 has 16 residues. The DNA of the CDR3 is TGCGCCAGCAGCCAAGTGGTAGGGATTCTCTCCTACGAGCAGTACTTC. Translation: CASSQVVGILSYEQYF.

In its sample, this clonotype was seen many times. This chain connects TRBV7-2 to TRBJ2-3; 8 positions agree with TRBD2. Germline V lookup: CDR1 SGHTA, CDR2 FQGNSA. CDR3 length equals 16 residues. V lost 6 bases to trimming and J lost 0 bases; unmatched junction nucleotides: 8. CDR3 sequence reads: CASRRGDYISTDTQYF. Here the CDR3 DNA reads TGTGCCAGCAGGCGGGGGGACTACATAAGCACAGATACGCAGTATTTT.

This clonotype was found many times. The chain has TRBV28 and TRBJ2-3, with D unclear. The CDR3 has 13 amino acids. Trimming shortened V by 0 bases and J by 9 bases, and 10 bases separated the two germline ends. Per the germline V gene, CDR1 is MDHEN and CDR2 is SYDVKM. In DNA form, the CDR3 reads TGTGCCAGCAGTTTATGGAGGACGCCAACGCAGTATTTT. Translating gives CASSLWRTPTQYF.

This clonotype was counted a few times. The V and J genes are TRBV29-1 and TRBJ2-7; D gene ambiguous. The CDR3 covers 12 residues. CDR1 and CDR2 (germline): SQVTM, ANQGSEA. V lost 2 bases and J lost 4, with 9 bases in between. Here the CDR3 reads CSVESVGYEQYF. DNA for the CDR3: TGCAGCGTTGAATCGGTTGGGTACGAGCAGTACTTC.

This clonotype was seen more than once but under ten times. The CDR3 loop reads CSALGLAGDWYETQYF. CDR3 nucleotide sequence: TGCAGTGCTCTGGGACTAGCGGGAGATTGGTATGAGACCCAGTACTTC. The gene calls are TRBV20-1 and TRBJ2-5; 14 nucleotides agree with TRBD2. Germline loops: CDR1 DFQATT, CDR2 SNEGSKA (reference sequence). With V trimmed by 5 bases and J by 5 bases, 10 bases remained unmatched. There are 16 residues in the CDR3.

This clonotype occurred many times. The J gene is TRBJ1-1, the V gene TRBV29-1; the D gene is possibly TRBD1 (6 bases). V dropped 7 bases and J dropped 5 bases, with 14 bases sitting between them. Germline assignment: CDR1 SQVTM and CDR2 ANQGSEA. CDR3 length: 12 residues. In nucleotides, the CDR3 is TGCAGCGCCGAACAGGGAGGGACTGAAGCTTTCTTT. This sequence encodes CSAEQGGTEAFF.

This clonotype has a count of ten or more. The chain is built from TRBV10-2 and TRBJ1-1; 8 bases match TRBD1. Unmatched junction bases numbered 2, after V lost 6 bases and J lost 5 bases. This CDR3 is built from 12 residues. The germline gives CDR1 WSHSY, CDR2 SAAADI. CDR3 residues: CASRTGGTEAFF. Written as DNA, the CDR3 is TGCGCCAGCAGAACAGGGGGGACTGAAGCTTTCTTT.

The chain links TRBV2 to TRBJ2-1, with D unclear. V was clipped by 2 bases and J by 3 bases, with 11 bases between them. CDR3 size: 15 residues. The germline CDR1 and CDR2 sequences are SNHLY and FYNNEI. This chain's CDR3 is CASSERLVDYNEQFF. The CDR3 nucleotides read TGTGCCAGCAGTGAACGGCTAGTGGACTACAATGAGCAGTTCTTC.

This clonotype was seen a handful of times. The chain employs TRBV10-2 and TRBJ2-2, with TRBD2 matching 8 bases. Germline V lookup: CDR1 WSHSY, CDR2 SAAADI. The V gene end was trimmed by 7 bases and the J gene end by 3 bases; junction bases not matched to a gene: 1. The length of the CDR3 is 13 residues. Written as DNA, the CDR3 is TGCGCCAGCAAGGGACTAGACACCGGGGAGCTGTTTTTT. The encoded protein is CASKGLDTGELFF.

Many counts were recorded for this clonotype. The gene calls are TRBV2 and TRBJ2-5, with 7 bases identical to TRBD2. The CDR3 consists of 13 residues. The V and J ends lost 9 bases and 0 bases, in that order; junction bases with no gene match: 4. Germline CDR1 and CDR2: SNHLY and FYNNEI. As DNA, the CDR3 is TGTGCCAGTGGGGGGGAGAACCAAGAGACCCAGTACTTC. Protein: CASGGENQETQYF.

At least ten counts were recorded for this clonotype. The chain employs TRBV9 and TRBJ2-7; D might be TRBD1 (6 bases). The V end lost 0 bases, the J end lost 1 base, and 11 bases lay between the germline ends. Germline CDR1 and CDR2: SGDLS and YYNGEE. CDR3 length: 15 amino acids. Written as DNA, the CDR3 is TGTGCCAGCAGCGTAGAGCCGGACAGATCCTACGAGCAGTACTTC. Its protein product is CASSVEPDRSYEQYF.

This clonotype was seen many times. CDR3 sequence reads: CASRRTGATEAFF. CDR3 sequence (DNA): TGTGCCAGCAGGCGGACAGGGGCCACTGAAGCTTTCTTT. This chain joins TRBV6-5 and TRBJ1-1; 9 nucleotides match TRBD1. This CDR3 has 13 residues. Germline assignment: CDR1 MNHEY and CDR2 SVGAGI. V lost 6 bases, J lost 4 bases, and 3 bases stayed unmatched.

This clonotype appeared many times. CDR3 sequence reads: CASRNTGQGLSGANVLTF. In DNA, the CDR3 is TGTGCCAGCAGGAATACGGGACAGGGACTCTCTGGGGCCAACGTCCTGACTTTC. The chain joins TRBV6-6 to TRBJ2-6, with 9 bases matching TRBD1. V lost 6 bases and J lost 0; bases outside the gene matches: 9. Germline assignment: CDR1 MNHNY and CDR2 SVGAGI (reference sequence). This CDR3 has 18 residues.

This clonotype was picked up many times. The chain links TRBV11-2 to TRBJ2-7, with D unresolved. CDR1 is SGHAT, CDR2 FQNNGV, per germline. CDR3 length: 14 amino acids. Trimming stripped 2 bases from V and 3 bases from J, with 11 bases between. CDR3 loop: CASSLRIGYYEQYF. The CDR3 DNA follows: TGTGCCAGCAGCTTAAGGATCGGTTACTACGAGCAGTACTTC.

This clonotype was counted many times. The chain employs TRBV5-1 and TRBJ1-5; TRBD1 agrees at 8 bases. CDR3 length: 13 amino acids. Looked up from germline, CDR1 is SGHRS and CDR2 is YFSETQ. Losses at the gene ends were 2 bases for V and 5 bases for J; bases not matched to a gene: 0. In DNA form, the CDR3 reads TGCGCCAGCAGCTTACAGGGGGATCAGCCCCAGCATTTT. Protein sequence: CASSLQGDQPQHF.

This clonotype was observed many times. DNA of the CDR3: TGCGCCAGCAGCCAGGACTATGGACTAGCGGGAGGGCCCCAGTACTTC. This sequence encodes CASSQDYGLAGGPQYF. The V and J genes are TRBV4-3 and TRBJ2-5; 15 bases agree with TRBD2. This CDR3 is 16 amino acids long. CDR1 is LGHNA and CDR2 is YSLEER in the germline V gene. Trimming removed 3 bases from V and 9 bases from J; junction bases left unmatched: 8.

This clonotype was seen repeatedly, ten times or more. J is TRBJ1-1 and V is TRBV5-5; D remains unclear. V shed 3 bases and J shed 11 bases, with 8 bases lying between them. In germline, CDR1 is SGHKS, CDR2 YYEKEE (reference sequence). This CDR3 has 10 residues. The CDR3 DNA reads TGTGCCAGCAGCTGGACGGGTGCTTTCTTT. Translation gives CASSWTGAFF.